This T cell receptor beta chain was found in a study of T-cell reconstitution after alpha-beta-depleted transplantation in children. Preparation of the TCRbeta library used unique molecular identifiers. From the PCR reads, TCRdb called clonotypes with MiXCR, one entry per CDR3 protein. The sample has 500,000 to 650,000 distinct CDR3 sequences; roughly 13% are singletons. Regarding the study as a whole: Reportedly, roughly two months post-transplant, alpha-beta T cells arose from several hundred expanded graft clones. Most T-cell counts and diversity one year after the transplant came from T cells that were newly produced. From surviving recipient T cells and thymic progenitors came the high day-60 TCRbeta diversity observed in some patients.

This clonotype was counted a few times. What it recognizes is unknown. J gave up 3 bases and V 8 bases, and 10 bases lay outside the gene matches. This CDR3 comprises 15 residues. Here the sequenced sample was PBMCs, mostly from graft donor cells, taken 360 days after TCRalphabeta/CD19-depleted stem cell transplant. V is TRBV12-3 or TRBV12-4 and J is TRBJ1-5; 7 positions match TRBD1. This clonotype was sampled from a male patient younger than 18 who had a stem cell transplant for acute myeloid leukemia, so the T cells may come from the graft donor. CDR3 coding DNA: TGTGCCAGCCAACCGACAGGGTACTCCAATCAGCCCCAGCATTTT. Its protein is CASQPTGYSNQPQHF.